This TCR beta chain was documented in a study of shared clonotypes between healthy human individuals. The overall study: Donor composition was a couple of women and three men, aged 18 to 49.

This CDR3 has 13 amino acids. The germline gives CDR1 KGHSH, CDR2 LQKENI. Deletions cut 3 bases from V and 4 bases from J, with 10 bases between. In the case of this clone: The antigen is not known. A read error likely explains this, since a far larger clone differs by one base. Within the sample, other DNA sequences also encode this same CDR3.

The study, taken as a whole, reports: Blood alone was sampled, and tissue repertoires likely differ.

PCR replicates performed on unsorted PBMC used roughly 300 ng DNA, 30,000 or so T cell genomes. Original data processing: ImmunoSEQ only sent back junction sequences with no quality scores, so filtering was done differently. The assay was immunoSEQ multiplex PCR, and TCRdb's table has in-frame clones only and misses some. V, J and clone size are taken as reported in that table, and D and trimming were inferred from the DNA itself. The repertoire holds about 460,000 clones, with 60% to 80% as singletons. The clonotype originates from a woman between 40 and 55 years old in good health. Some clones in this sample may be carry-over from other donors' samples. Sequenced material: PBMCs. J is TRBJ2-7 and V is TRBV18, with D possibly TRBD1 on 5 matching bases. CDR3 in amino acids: CASSPPAGYEQYF. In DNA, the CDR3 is TGTGCCAGCTCACCGCCGGCAGGGTACGAGCAGTACTTC.